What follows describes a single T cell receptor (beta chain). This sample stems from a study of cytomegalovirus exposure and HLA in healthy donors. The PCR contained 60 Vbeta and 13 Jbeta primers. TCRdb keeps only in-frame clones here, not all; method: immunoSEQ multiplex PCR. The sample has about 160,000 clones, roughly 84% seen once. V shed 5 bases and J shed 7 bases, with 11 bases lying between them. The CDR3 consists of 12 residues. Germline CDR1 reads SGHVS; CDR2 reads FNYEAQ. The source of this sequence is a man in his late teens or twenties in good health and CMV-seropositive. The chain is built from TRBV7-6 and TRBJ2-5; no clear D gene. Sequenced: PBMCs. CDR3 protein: CASSPLPGTQYF. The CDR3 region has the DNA TGTGCCAGCAGCCCACTCCCCGGGACCCAGTACTTC.